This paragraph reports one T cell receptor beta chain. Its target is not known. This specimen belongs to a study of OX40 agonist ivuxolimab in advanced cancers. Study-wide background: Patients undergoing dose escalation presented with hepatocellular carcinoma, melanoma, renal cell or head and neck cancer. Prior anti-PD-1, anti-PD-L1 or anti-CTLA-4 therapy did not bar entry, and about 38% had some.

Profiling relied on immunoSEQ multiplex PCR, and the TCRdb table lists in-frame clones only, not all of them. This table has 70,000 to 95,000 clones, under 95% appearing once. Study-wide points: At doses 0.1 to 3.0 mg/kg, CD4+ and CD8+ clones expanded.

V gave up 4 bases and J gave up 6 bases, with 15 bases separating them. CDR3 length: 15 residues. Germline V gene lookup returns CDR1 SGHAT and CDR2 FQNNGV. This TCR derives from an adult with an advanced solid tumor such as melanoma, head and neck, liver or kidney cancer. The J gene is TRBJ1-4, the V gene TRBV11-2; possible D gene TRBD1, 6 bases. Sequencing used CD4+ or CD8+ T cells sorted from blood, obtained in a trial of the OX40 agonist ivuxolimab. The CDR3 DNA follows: TGTGCCAGCAGCTCGTACAGGGCCGGGGATGAAAAACTGTTTTTT. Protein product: CASSSYRAGDEKLFF.